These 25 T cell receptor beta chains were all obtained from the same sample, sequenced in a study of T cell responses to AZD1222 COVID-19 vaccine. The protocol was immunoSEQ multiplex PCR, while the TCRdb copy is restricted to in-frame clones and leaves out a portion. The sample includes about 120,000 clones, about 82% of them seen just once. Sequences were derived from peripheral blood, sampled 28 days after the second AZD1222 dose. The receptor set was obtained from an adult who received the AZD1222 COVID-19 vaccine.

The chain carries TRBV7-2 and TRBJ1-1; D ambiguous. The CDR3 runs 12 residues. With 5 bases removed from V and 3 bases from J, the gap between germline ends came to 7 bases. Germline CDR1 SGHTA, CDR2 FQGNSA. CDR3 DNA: TGTGCCAGCAGCCGCCCGGACACTGAAGCTTTCTTT. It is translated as CASSRPDTEAFF.

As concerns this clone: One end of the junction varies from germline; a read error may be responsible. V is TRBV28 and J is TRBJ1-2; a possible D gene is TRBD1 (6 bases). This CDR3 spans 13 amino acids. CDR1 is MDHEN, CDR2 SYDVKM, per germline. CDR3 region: CASSQRDKRSSIF. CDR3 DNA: TGTGCCAGCAGCCAAAGGGACAAGAGATCTTCTATCTTC.

The CDR3 loop is CAWSAGPDRALDSTDTQYF. The CDR3 DNA sequence: TGTGCCTGGAGTGCCGGACCTGACAGAGCACTAGATAGCACAGATACGCAGTATTTT. V and J are TRBV30 and TRBJ2-3; D possibly matches TRBD1 or TRBD2 (5 bases each). V lost 1 base and J 0 bases, leaving 23 bases between the germline ends. The CDR3 runs 19 residues. From germline, CDR1 is GTSNPN and CDR2 SVGIG (reference sequence).

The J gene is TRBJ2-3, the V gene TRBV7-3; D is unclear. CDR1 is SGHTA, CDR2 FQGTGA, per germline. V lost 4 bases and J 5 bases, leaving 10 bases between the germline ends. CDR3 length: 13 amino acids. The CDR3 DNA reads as TGTGCCAGCAGCTCCAACTTGGGAGATACGCAGTATTTT. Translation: CASSSNLGDTQYF.

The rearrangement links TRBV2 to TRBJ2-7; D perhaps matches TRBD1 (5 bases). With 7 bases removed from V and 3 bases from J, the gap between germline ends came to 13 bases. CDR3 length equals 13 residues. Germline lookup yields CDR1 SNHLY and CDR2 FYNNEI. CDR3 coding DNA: TGTGCCAGCACCGTAACCCAGGGCTACGAGCAGTACTTC. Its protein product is CASTVTQGYEQYF.

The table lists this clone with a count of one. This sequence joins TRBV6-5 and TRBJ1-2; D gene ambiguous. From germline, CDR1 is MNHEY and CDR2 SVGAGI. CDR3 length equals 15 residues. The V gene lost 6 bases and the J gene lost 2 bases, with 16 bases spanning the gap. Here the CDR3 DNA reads TGTGCCAGCAGGACGCCGGACCGATTAAACTATGGCTACACCTTC. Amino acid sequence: CASRTPDRLNYGYTF.

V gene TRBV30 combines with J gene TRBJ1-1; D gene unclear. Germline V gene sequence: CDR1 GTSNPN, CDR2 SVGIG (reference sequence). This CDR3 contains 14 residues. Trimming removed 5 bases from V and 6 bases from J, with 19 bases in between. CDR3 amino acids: CAWGGLGLRSEAFF. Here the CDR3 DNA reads TGTGCCTGGGGCGGTCTTGGGCTTCGTTCTGAAGCTTTCTTT.

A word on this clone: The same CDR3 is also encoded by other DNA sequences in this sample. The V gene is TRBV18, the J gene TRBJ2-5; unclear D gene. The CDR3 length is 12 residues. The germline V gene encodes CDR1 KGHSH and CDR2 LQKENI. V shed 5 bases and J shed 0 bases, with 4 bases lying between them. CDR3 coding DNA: TGTGCCAGCTCAAGTTACCAAGAGACCCAGTACTTC. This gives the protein CASSSYQETQYF.

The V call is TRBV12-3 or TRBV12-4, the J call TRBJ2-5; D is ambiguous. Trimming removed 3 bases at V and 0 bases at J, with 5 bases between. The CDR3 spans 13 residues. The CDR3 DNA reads TGTGCCAGCAGTTTCGAGAACCAAGAGACCCAGTACTTC. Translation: CASSFENQETQYF.

The CDR3 DNA reads TGTGCCAGTAGTCCCCCGGCGGGGTTCCCACTGACTGAAGCTTTCTTT. As protein: CASSPPAGFPLTEAFF. The genes are TRBV19 and TRBJ1-1; no definite D call. The germline V gene has CDR1 LNHDA and CDR2 SQIVND (reference sequence). The CDR3 is 16 amino acids. The ends were cut back, 5 bases at V and 5 bases at J, with 21 bases in the middle.

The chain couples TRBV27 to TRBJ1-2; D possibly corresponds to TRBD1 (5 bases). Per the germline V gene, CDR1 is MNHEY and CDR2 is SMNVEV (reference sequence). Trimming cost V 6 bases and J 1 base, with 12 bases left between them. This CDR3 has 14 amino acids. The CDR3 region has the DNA TGTGCCAGCAGGGGGGGTCTACTTAACTATGGCTACACCTTC. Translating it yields CASRGGLLNYGYTF.

DNA for the CDR3: TGCGCCAGCAGCTTGGACAGTCCAAATCAGCCCCAGCATTTT. The encoded protein is CASSLDSPNQPQHF. The rearrangement uses TRBV5-1 and TRBJ1-5, with unresolved D. Per germline, CDR1 SGHRS and CDR2 YFSETQ. There are 14 residues in the CDR3. The V and J ends lost 0 bases and 4 bases respectively, with 8 bases between them. The complete variable domain, with remaining parts taken from reference TRBV5-1 and TRBJ1-5, reads KAGVTQTPRYLIKTRGQQVTLSCSPISGHRSVSWYQQTPGQGLQFLFEYFSETQRNKGNFPGRFSGRQFSNSRSEMNVSTLELGDSALYLCASSLDSPNQPQHFGDGTRLSIL.

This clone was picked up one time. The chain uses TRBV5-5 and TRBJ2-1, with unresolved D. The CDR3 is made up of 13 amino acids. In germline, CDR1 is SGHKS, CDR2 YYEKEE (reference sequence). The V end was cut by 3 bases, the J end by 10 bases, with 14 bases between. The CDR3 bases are TGTGCCAGCAGCTCCGGCGCGGCTGGGGAGCAGTTCTTC. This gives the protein CASSSGAAGEQFF.

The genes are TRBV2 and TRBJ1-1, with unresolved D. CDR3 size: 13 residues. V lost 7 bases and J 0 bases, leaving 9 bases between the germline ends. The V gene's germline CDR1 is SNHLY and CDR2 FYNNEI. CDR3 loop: CASKMGVNTEAFF. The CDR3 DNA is TGTGCCAGCAAGATGGGCGTGAACACTGAAGCTTTCTTT.

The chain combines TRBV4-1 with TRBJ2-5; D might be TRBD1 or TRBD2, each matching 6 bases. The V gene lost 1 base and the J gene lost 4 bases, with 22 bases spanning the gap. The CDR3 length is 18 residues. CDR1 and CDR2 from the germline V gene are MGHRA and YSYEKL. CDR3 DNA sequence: TGCGCCAGCAGCCAAGGGGGGATAAGGGGGGAATGGCTAGAGACCCAGTACTTC. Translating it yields CASSQGGIRGEWLETQYF.

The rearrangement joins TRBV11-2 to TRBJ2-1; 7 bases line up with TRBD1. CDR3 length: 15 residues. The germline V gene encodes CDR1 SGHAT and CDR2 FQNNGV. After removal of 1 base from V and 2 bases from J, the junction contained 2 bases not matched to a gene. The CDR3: CASSLGQGPYNEQFF. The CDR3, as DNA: TGTGCCAGCAGCTTAGGACAGGGACCCTACAATGAGCAGTTCTTC.

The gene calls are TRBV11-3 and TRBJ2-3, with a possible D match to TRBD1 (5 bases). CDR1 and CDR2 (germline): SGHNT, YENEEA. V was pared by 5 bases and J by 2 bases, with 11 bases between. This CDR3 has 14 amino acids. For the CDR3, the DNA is TGTGCCAGCAGCGTCACAGGTCTCACAGATACGCAGTATTTT. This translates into CASSVTGLTDTQYF.

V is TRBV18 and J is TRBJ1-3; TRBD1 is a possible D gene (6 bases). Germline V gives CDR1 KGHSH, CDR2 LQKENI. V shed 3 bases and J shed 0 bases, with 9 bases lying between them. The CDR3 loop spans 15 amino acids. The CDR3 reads CASSPRTDSGNTIYF. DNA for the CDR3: TGTGCCAGCTCACCGCGGACAGACTCTGGAAACACCATATATTTT.

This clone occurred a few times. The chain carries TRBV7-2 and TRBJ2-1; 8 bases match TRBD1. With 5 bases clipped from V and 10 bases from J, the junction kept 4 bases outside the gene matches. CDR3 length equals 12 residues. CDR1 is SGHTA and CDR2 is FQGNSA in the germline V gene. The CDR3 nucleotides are TGTGCCAGCAGCAATTACAGGGGGGAGCAGTTCTTC. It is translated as CASSNYRGEQFF.

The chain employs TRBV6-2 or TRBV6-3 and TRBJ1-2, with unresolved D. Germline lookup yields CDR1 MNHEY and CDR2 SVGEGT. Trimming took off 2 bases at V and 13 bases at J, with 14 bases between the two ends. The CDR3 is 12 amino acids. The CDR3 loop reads CASSYPKEDATF. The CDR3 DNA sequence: TGTGCCAGCAGTTACCCGAAGGAGGACGCCACCTTC.

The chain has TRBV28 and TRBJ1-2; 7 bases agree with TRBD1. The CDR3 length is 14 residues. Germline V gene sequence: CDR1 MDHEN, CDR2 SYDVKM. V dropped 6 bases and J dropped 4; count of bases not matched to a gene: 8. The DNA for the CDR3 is TGTGCCAGCAGAGAGGACAGGCGGCTCTATGGCTACACCTTC. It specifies CASREDRRLYGYTF.

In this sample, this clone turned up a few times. The CDR3 region has the DNA TGTGCCAGTAGTATAGGACAGGTGAACACTGAAGCTTTCTTT. This encodes CASSIGQVNTEAFF. The chain couples TRBV19 to TRBJ1-1; D might be TRBD1 (6 bases). This CDR3 has 14 residues. Per germline, CDR1 LNHDA and CDR2 SQIVND (reference sequence). V lost 1 base, J lost 0 bases, and 6 bases lay in between.

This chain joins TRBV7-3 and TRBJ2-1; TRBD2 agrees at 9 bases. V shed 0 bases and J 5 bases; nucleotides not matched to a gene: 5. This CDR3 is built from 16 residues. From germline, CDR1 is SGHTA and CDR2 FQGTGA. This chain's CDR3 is CASSLTRVAGDNEQFF. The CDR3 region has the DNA TGTGCCAGCAGCTTAACGAGAGTAGCGGGGGACAATGAGCAGTTCTTC.

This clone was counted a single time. Written as DNA, the CDR3 is TGTGCCAGTAGTATTATAGAACAGGGGGGGGAGACCCAGTACTTC. Amino acids: CASSIIEQGGETQYF. The chain employs TRBV19 and TRBJ2-5, with D perhaps TRBD1 (8 bases). V lost 3 bases to trimming and J lost 5 bases, with 16 bases between them. Germline V gene lookup returns CDR1 LNHDA and CDR2 SQIVND (reference sequence). The CDR3 spans 15 residues.

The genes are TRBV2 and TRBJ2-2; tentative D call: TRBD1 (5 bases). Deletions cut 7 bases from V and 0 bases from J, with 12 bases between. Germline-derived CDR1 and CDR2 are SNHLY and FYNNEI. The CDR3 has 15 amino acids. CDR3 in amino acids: CASKTEISNTGELFF. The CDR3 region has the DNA TGTGCCAGCAAGACAGAAATTTCGAACACCGGGGAGCTGTTTTTT. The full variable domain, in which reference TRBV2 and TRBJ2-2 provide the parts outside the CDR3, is EPEVTQTPSHQVTQMGQEVILRCVPISNHLYFYWYRQILGQKVEFLVSFYNNEISEKSEIFDDQFSVERPDGSNFTLKIRSTKLEDSAMYFCASKTEISNTGELFFGEGSRLTVL.